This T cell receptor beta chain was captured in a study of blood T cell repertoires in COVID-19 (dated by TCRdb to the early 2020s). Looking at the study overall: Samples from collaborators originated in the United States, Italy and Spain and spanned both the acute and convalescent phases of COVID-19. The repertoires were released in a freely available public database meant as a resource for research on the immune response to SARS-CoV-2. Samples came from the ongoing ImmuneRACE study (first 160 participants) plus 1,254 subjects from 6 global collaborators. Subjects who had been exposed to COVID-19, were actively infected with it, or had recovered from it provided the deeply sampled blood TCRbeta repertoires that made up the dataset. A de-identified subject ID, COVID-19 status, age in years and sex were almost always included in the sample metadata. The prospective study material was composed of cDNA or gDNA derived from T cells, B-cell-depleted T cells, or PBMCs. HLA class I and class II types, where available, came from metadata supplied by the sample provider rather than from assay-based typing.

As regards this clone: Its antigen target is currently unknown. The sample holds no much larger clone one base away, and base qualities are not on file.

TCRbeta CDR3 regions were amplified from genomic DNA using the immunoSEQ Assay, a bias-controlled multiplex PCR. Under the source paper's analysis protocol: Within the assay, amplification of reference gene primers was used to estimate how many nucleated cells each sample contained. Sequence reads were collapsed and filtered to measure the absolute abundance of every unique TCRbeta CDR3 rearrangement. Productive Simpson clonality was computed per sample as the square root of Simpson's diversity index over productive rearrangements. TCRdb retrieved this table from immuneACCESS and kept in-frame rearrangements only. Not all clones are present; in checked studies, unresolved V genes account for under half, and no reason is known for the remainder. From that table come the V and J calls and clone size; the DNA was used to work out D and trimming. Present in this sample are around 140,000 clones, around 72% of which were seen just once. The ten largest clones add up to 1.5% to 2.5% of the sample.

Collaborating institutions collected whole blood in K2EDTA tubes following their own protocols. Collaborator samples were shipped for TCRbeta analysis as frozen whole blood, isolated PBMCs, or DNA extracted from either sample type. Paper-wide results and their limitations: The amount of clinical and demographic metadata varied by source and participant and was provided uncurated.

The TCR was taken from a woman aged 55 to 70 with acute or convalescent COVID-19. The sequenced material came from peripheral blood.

The nucleotides read TGTGCCAGCACCCCTCTTGGAACAGGGGGCGCCTTGTTTGAAGAGACCCAGTACTTC. Translated, it gives CASTPLGTGGALFEETQYF. Here the chain combines TRBV7-9 and TRBJ2-5; TRBD1 agrees with 9 junctional bases. The CDR3, cysteine through phenylalanine, is 19 amino acids long. Only the CDR3 region is kept as DNA, spanning 57 bases read in frame from base 1. Reading the germline V gene (reference sequence) gives CDR1 SEHNR and CDR2 FQNEAQ. Trimmed from V: 7 bases; trimmed from J: 3 bases; junction bases lacking a gene match: 21.